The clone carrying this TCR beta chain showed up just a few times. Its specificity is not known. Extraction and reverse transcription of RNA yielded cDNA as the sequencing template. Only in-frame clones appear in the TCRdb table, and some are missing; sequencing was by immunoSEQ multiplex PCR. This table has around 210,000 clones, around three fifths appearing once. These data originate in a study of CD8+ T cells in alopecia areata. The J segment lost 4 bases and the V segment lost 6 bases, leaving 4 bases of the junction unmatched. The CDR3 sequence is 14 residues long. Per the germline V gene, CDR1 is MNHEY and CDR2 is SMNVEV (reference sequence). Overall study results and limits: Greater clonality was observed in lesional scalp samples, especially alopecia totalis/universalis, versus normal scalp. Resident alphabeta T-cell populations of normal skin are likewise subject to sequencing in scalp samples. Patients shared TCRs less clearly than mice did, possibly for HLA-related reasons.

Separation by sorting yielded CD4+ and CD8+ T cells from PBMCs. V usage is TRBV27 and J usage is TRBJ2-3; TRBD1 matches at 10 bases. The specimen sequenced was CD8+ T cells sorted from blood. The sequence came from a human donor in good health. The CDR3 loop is CASSRGQGADTQYF. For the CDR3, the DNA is TGTGCCAGCAGCAGAGGACAGGGGGCAGATACGCAGTATTTT.